The 16 T cell receptor beta chains listed next were all sequenced from one sample in a study of CD8+ T cells in alopecia areata. Treatment specified: oral pan-JAK inhibitor, 5-10 mg twice daily. Extracted RNA was reverse transcribed into cDNA, the sequencing template. This table comes from immunoSEQ multiplex PCR, and its TCRdb copy is limited to in-frame clones, with some not included. The sample yields about 200,000 clones, around two fifths seen once. Sequences were derived from CD4+ T cells sorted from blood, sampled at approximately week 30, from a patient treated with tofacitinib. These receptors all stem from a human donor with alopecia areata.

In DNA, the CDR3 is TGTGCCAGCAGCGTTGGACAGGAGGACTATGGCTACACCTTC. It translates to CASSVGQEDYGYTF. This rearrangement joins TRBV9 to TRBJ1-2, with 7 bases lining up with TRBD1. This CDR3 contains 14 residues. The V gene end was trimmed by 2 bases and the J gene end by 3 bases; junction bases not matched to a gene: 4. Looked up from germline, CDR1 is SGDLS and CDR2 is YYNGEE.

This clone came up a few times. The gene calls are TRBV30 and TRBJ2-1; 9 nucleotides match TRBD2. Germline V lookup: CDR1 GTSNPN, CDR2 SVGIG (reference sequence). This CDR3 has 13 residues. The junction had 3 bases not matched to a gene; V was cut back by 7 bases and J by 2 bases. In DNA form, the CDR3 reads TGTGCCTCATTAGCGGGAGCCTACAATGAGCAGTTCTTC. Its translation: CASLAGAYNEQFF.

This chain links TRBV9 with TRBJ1-6; 8 bases match TRBD1. Germline V gene lookup returns CDR1 SGDLS and CDR2 YYNGEE. The CDR3 contains 15 residues. J lost 10 bases, V lost 6 bases, and 12 bases had no gene match. The CDR3 DNA follows: TGTGCCAGCACCCCCGGACAGGGTGCAGGATCACCCCTCCACTTT. It encodes CASTPGQGAGSPLHF.

In its sample, this clone was seen a few times. The chain carries TRBV6-1 and TRBJ2-7; D remains unclear. The germline CDR1 and CDR2 sequences are MNHNS and SASEGT. CDR3 length equals 14 residues. V was trimmed by 4 bases and J by 0 bases, leaving 10 bases between them. CDR3 region: CASSAGFSSYEQYF. The CDR3 nucleotides are TGTGCCAGCAGTGCGGGTTTCAGCTCCTACGAGCAGTACTTC.

This sequence joins TRBV18 and TRBJ2-5, with 12 bases identical to TRBD2. The CDR3 spans 15 residues. Germline loops: CDR1 KGHSH, CDR2 LQKENI. V shed 3 bases and J 5 bases; nucleotides not matched to a gene: 4. The CDR3 sequence is CASSPSGLAGETQYF. As DNA, the CDR3 is TGTGCCAGCTCACCTTCGGGACTAGCGGGCGAGACCCAGTACTTC.

The rearrangement joins TRBV14 to TRBJ2-3, with D hard to call. The CDR3 covers 11 residues. V was cut by 1 base and J by 7 bases, with 3 bases left in between. Germline lookup yields CDR1 SGHDN and CDR2 FVKESK. CDR3 amino acids: CASSQGYTQYF. The CDR3 DNA reads TGTGCCAGCAGCCAAGGTTATACGCAGTATTTT.

The chain joins TRBV7-8 to TRBJ1-5, with D perhaps matching TRBD1 (5 bases). CDR3 size: 16 residues. V was pared by 5 bases and J by 5 bases, with 19 bases between. Per the germline V gene, CDR1 is SGHVS and CDR2 is FQNEAQ. The CDR3 protein is CASSVERDRRYQPQHF. The CDR3 DNA reads as TGTGCCAGCAGCGTAGAGAGAGACAGACGATATCAGCCCCAGCATTTT.

CDR3 sequence reads: CSVVGPGVNTEAFF. DNA for the CDR3: TGCAGCGTTGTAGGCCCAGGGGTGAACACTGAAGCTTTCTTT. The chain uses TRBV29-1 and TRBJ1-1, with D possibly being TRBD1 (6 bases). Germline CDR1 is SQVTM and CDR2 is ANQGSEA. Trimming left V 4 bases short and J 0 bases short, with 12 bases between. The CDR3 sequence is 14 residues long.

The chain combines TRBV18 with TRBJ2-7; 11 nucleotides agree with TRBD1. Trimming at V came to 4 bases and at J to 5 bases, leaving 4 bases not matched to a gene. Per germline, CDR1 KGHSH and CDR2 LQKENI. The CDR3 length is 14 residues. CDR3: CASSLRTGGDEQYF. The CDR3, as DNA: TGTGCCAGCTCACTACGGACAGGGGGCGACGAGCAGTACTTC. Combining the CDR3 with reference TRBV18 and TRBJ2-7 gives the whole variable domain NAGVMQNPRHLVRRRGQEARLRCSPMKGHSHVYWYRQLPEEGLKFMVYLQKENIIDESGMPKERFSAEFPKEGPSILRIQQVVRGDSAAYFCASSLRTGGDEQYFGPGTRLTVT.

This clone came up a few times. The V gene is TRBV10-2, the J gene TRBJ1-5; no definite D call. The CDR3 has 14 residues. The germline CDR1 and CDR2 sequences are WSHSY and SAAADI. Trimming took 6 bases from V and 3 from J, leaving 12 bases between them. This CDR3 reads CASSPSDLNQPQHF. The CDR3 DNA follows: TGCGCCAGCAGCCCGTCGGATCTCAATCAGCCCCAGCATTTT.

CDR3 amino acids: CASSKQGANTEAFF. CDR3 coding DNA: TGCGCCAGCAGCAAACAGGGGGCGAACACTGAAGCTTTCTTT. This chain connects TRBV10-2 to TRBJ1-1; TRBD1 matches 9 bases. Germline-derived CDR1 and CDR2 are WSHSY and SAAADI. This CDR3 comprises 14 residues. The V and J ends lost 6 bases and 1 base, in that order; junction bases with no gene match: 3.

The chain employs TRBV30 and TRBJ1-1; possible D gene TRBD1, 6 bases. This CDR3 is built from 16 residues. The ends were cut back, 3 bases at V and 1 base at J, with 18 bases in the middle. Germline CDR1 and CDR2: GTSNPN and SVGIG (reference sequence). CDR3 sequence reads: CAWRRGGTTGNTEAFF. CDR3 nucleotides: TGTGCCTGGAGGAGGGGCGGGACAACTGGGAACACTGAAGCTTTCTTT.

As regards this clone: A read error may be the cause here, since a much bigger clone is one base away. At the DNA level, this CDR3 is encoded by other sequences in the same sample as well. The gene calls are TRBV7-2 and TRBJ2-1; D remains unclear. V was clipped by 5 bases and J by 5 bases, with 10 bases between them. The CDR3 covers 13 residues. Per germline, CDR1 SGHTA and CDR2 FQGNSA. The CDR3 DNA reads TGTGCCAGCAGCCGTGTGAGAAACAATGAGCAGTTCTTC. Amino acid sequence: CASSRVRNNEQFF.

V is TRBV5-1 and J is TRBJ2-3; D uncertain. The length of the CDR3 is 16 residues. Germline CDR1 and CDR2: SGHRS and YFSETQ. Trimming took 3 bases from V and 1 from J, leaving 15 bases between them. CDR3 DNA: TGCGCCAGCAGCTCGATTGTGGTTTCGCGCACAGATACGCAGTATTTT. Amino acids: CASSSIVVSRTDTQYF.

In its sample, this clone was seen a few times. At one end the junction does not follow the germline gene, possibly because of a read error. The chain's CDR3 is CASSTSGLTYNEQFF. DNA of the CDR3: TGTGCTAGCAGTACTAGCGGGTTGACTTACAATGAGCAGTTCTTC. The V gene is TRBV7-7, the J gene TRBJ2-1, with 9 bases identical to TRBD2. The CDR3 runs to 15 residues. Germline CDR1 reads SSHAT; CDR2 reads FNYEAQ (reference sequence).

The chain recombines TRBV27 with TRBJ1-2, with D unresolved. Germline lookup yields CDR1 MNHEY and CDR2 SMNVEV (reference sequence). V shed 4 bases and J shed 4 bases, with 13 bases lying between them. The CDR3 contains 14 residues. CDR3: CASSSLRAGYGYTF. CDR3 DNA: TGTGCCAGCAGTTCCCTTCGTGCGGGCTATGGCTACACCTTC.